This TCR beta chain is drawn from a study of PD-L1 blockade in urothelial cancer (dated by TCRdb to the late 2010s). In the study overall: Every patient began therapy in about 2014 and was given atezolizumab 1,200 mg intravenously every 3 weeks. Pretreatment tumor samples, along with matched peripheral blood collected serially before and after atezolizumab treatment, underwent TCR sequencing. About 90% of the roughly 30 patients were identified as males with urothelial cancer of bladder origin, and a prior smoking history was reported by 18 of 29 patients. Eight to ten patients achieved durable clinical benefit and approximately 20 did not. In the same patients, whole exome sequencing and RNA sequencing of pretreatment tumors were performed in addition to TCR sequencing. An ECOG performance status of 0 or 1 was recorded for the patients, and 0 to 3 prior chemotherapy regimens had been received by the patients. Twenty-nine patients had pretreatment blood TCR-seq, about 25 had at least one posttreatment blood collection, and about 25 had tumor TCR-seq. Somatic, immune and clinical correlates of response to PD-L1 blockade with atezolizumab in urothelial cancer were the focus of an exploratory multi-omic analysis. Durable clinical benefit was defined as a progression-free survival longer than 6 months, and TCR features were additionally tested against progression-free survival and overall survival. Blood samples gave median yields of about 150,000 T cells and tens of thousands of unique TCRs, along with a median clonality of about 0.084. Blood samples were analyzed 3 weeks after the start of treatment (second dose) and 6 weeks after the start of treatment.

Worth noting for this clone: The antigen it recognizes is unknown. No qualities accompany the bases; no much larger clone lies one base away.

What the research found in general, with its limitations: Improved progression-free and overall survival was associated with having pretreatment peripheral blood TCR clonality below the median. At 3 weeks after the start of treatment, tumor-associated TCR clones in peripheral blood had expanded more in patients with durable benefit (n of about 22, p = 0.022). Small sample size (n ≈ 28) and many exploratory analyses mean the results are intended to be hypothesis-generating.

Between the V and J ends, shortened by 0 bases and 9 bases respectively, the junction contains 11 bases. From cysteine to phenylalanine, the CDR3 is 13 amino acids long. Only the CDR3 DNA is retained, 39 bases long and in frame from the first base. The germline V gene (reference sequence) provides CDR1 WNHNN and CDR2 SYGVQD. The sample's time point label, in plain terms: pretreatment peripheral blood. A total of 29 patients with locally advanced or metastatic urothelial carcinoma, treated at Memorial Sloan Kettering on a trial protocol, made up the cohort. Peripheral blood mononuclear cells were collected pretreatment and during treatment, at between 1 and 8 total time points per patient. The Qiagen DNeasy Blood extraction kit was used to purify genomic DNA from total PBMCs and from tumor samples. PBMCs were collected pretreatment and during treatment, and were isolated and stored as previously described.

Synthetic TCR analog templates were spiked into each PCR to estimate absolute template abundance from read counts. The immunoSEQ assay used bias-controlled V and J gene primers to amplify TCRbeta CDR3 regions from genomic DNA. Rearranged TCRbeta segments were sequenced at approximately 20X coverage. In the paper's pipeline: Sequencing errors were corrected by clustering, and CDR3s were annotated against IMGT so that V, D and J genes could be assigned. Out-of-frame and stop-codon sequences were excluded, and only productive TCRbeta rearrangements were used in downstream analyses. To compute clonality, Shannon entropy was normalized by the log of the number of unique productive sequences and then subtracted from one. Fisher's exact test with Benjamini-Hochberg correction, using a cutoff of adjusted p below 0.01, was how clones that differed between time points or between blood and tumor were identified. The clones in this table, taken by TCRdb from immuneACCESS, are in-frame only. Not every clone is retained; where verified, under half of the shortfall comes from an unresolved V gene, and the cause of the rest is unknown. D and trimming were read from the DNA, whereas the V and J calls and clone size are those reported in that table. The sample records approximately 45,000 clones, 75% to 85% of which are singletons. The leading ten clones occupy roughly 1.7% of the sample.

The chain links TRBV10-1 with TRBJ1-1; the D gene is perhaps TRBD1, from 5 matching bases. The sequence was obtained from a man aged 50 to 59 with urothelial cancer. The sequencing used PBMCs, collected around atezolizumab (anti-PD-L1) treatment. The CDR3 region has the sequence CASSESMGRQAFF. The sequenced DNA is TGCGCCAGCAGTGAGTCGATGGGGCGTCAAGCTTTCTTT.